This T cell receptor beta chain comes out of a study of blood T cell repertoires in COVID-19. Profiled with immunoSEQ multiplex PCR; TCRdb holds only in-frame clones, not every one. Of tens of thousands of clones listed, roughly 77% are singletons. This CDR3 has 15 amino acids. CDR1 and CDR2 from the germline V gene are MNHEY and SVGAGI. Trimming removed 6 bases from V and 0 bases from J, with 12 bases in between. The sequencing input was peripheral blood. The rearrangement uses TRBV6-5 and TRBJ1-5, with D possibly being TRBD1 (5 bases). The origin of this receptor is an elderly man with acute or convalescent COVID-19. The CDR3 DNA reads as TGTGCCAGCAGCCACGACAGATTTAGCAATCAGCCCCAGCATTTT. Its translation: CASSHDRFSNQPQHF.